Given below is one T cell receptor beta chain in context. Its cognate antigen is unknown. This sample was included in a study of T cell responses to AZD1222 COVID-19 vaccine. General study results and limits: After two AZD1222 doses, spike-specific TCR breadth and depth rose versus day 0. The donor group comprised mostly white British people and more females; the analysis possibly underestimated clonal diversity.

Germline CDR1 is SEHNR and CDR2 is FQNEAQ (reference sequence). Trimming removed 5 bases from V and 7 bases from J; junction bases left unmatched: 11. There are 15 residues in the CDR3. Generated by immunoSEQ multiplex PCR, the TCRdb table keeps only in-frame clones and is missing some. The sample shows 150,000 to 200,000 clones, 85% to 90% of them seen only once. The chain has TRBV7-9 and TRBJ1-5; TRBD1 matches 7 bases. The source was peripheral blood, collected 28 days after the second dose of the MenACWY control vaccine. This receptor was obtained from an adult who received the MenACWY meningococcal vaccine as a control. Here the CDR3 reads CASSPLTGEGQPQHF. The CDR3 bases are TGTGCCAGCAGCCCTCTCACAGGGGAGGGGCAGCCCCAGCATTTT.